This TCR beta chain was identified in a study of immune evolution from preneoplasia to lung adenocarcinoma. Background on the study: HLA loss of heterozygosity: about 7% AIS, about 15% MIA, about 35% ADC, none AAH. Findings of the study overall: Normal lung had highest clonality; later lesions appeared denser, more diverse. T cell clonality was higher in KRAS-mutant than EGFR-mutant or wild-type nodules. From normal lung to invasive adenocarcinoma, top clone frequencies appeared to decrease.

Produced via immunoSEQ multiplex PCR; TCRdb's table is partial and in-frame only. This table holds some 6,100 clones, more than 80% found once. About this clone itself: What it recognizes is unknown.

Sequencing input: FFPE lung adenocarcinoma in situ tissue. The clonotype originates from an older donor with lung adenocarcinoma.

As DNA, the CDR3 is TGTGCCAGCAGCCCCGGGAGGGCCCCGGACTATGGCTACACCTTC. It codes for CASSPGRAPDYGYTF. The J gene is TRBJ1-2, the V gene TRBV9; the D is unclear. Germline CDR1 SGDLS, CDR2 YYNGEE. V lost 4 bases, J lost 3 bases, and 16 bases lay in between. The CDR3 contains 15 residues. Looking up the rest from reference TRBV9 and TRBJ1-2 gives the full variable domain: DSGVTQTPKHLITATGQRVTLRCSPRSGDLSVYWYQQSLDQGLQFLIQYYNGEERAKGNILERFSAQQFPDLHSELNLSSLELGDSALYFCASSPGRAPDYGYTFGSGTRLTVV.